These T cell receptor beta chains were read from a single sample in a study of T-cell memory formation after mild COVID-19. TCRdb re-called the 5' RACE reads with MiXCR, one entry per CDR3 protein. The sample contains around 250,000 distinct CDR3 sequences, approximately 15% of which appear only once. Sequencing input: PBMCs or a T cell subset sorted from them (not recorded which). These receptor sequences come from an adult woman who had mild COVID-19 (a few samples of this study predate the infection). Cell type and time point are not known. Both conserved end residues are part of each CDR3. The order of the fields is V gene, clone size, D gene, J gene, CDR3 DNA, CDR3 protein. The D gene is left open where the match is weak. Clone size is not always given. Where it is, it says once, few, many or a class for expanded clones.

V gene: TRBV5-1
clone size: -
D gene: -
J gene: TRBJ2-3
CDR3 DNA: TGCGCCAGCAGCCCGGGCCCCACCCCAGATACGCAGTATTTT
CDR3 protein: CASSPGPTPDTQYF

V gene: TRBV5-1
clone size: few
D gene: -
J gene: TRBJ2-7
CDR3 DNA: TGCGCCAGCGGAGCTTCGATCGAGGTGAACGAGCAGTACTTC
CDR3 protein: CASGASIEVNEQYF

V gene: TRBV5-1
clone size: -
D gene: TRBD1
J gene: TRBJ2-5
CDR3 DNA: TGCGCCAGCAGCTTGTCCAAATTTGTTGCGGACAGGGTGAAGGAGACCCAGTACTTC
CDR3 protein: CASSLSKFVADRVKETQYF

V gene: TRBV29-1
clone size: many
D gene: -
J gene: TRBJ2-1
CDR3 DNA: TGCAGCGTTGAAGCGTGGAGCTCCTACAATGAGCAGTTCTTC
CDR3 protein: CSVEAWSSYNEQFF

V gene: TRBV4-2
clone size: few
D gene: -
J gene: TRBJ1-1
CDR3 DNA: TGTGCCAGCAGCCAAGACTGGAGGACAAGGGACATGAACACTGAAGCTTTCTTT
CDR3 protein: CASSQDWRTRDMNTEAFF

V gene: TRBV2
clone size: -
D gene: -
J gene: TRBJ2-5
CDR3 DNA: TGTGCCAGCTTACAGGGAGGACCAGGGGACCAGTACTTC
CDR3 protein: CASLQGGPGDQYF

V gene: TRBV5-1
clone size: many
D gene: -
J gene: TRBJ2-7
CDR3 DNA: TGCGCCAGCAGCTTGACGCCCCAGAGTGTAACCTACGAGCAGTACTTC
CDR3 protein: CASSLTPQSVTYEQYF

V gene: TRBV5-1
clone size: -
D gene: -
J gene: TRBJ2-7
CDR3 DNA: TGCGCCAGCAGTCGAAACCAGCACGAGCAGTACTTC
CDR3 protein: CASSRNQHEQYF

V gene: TRBV9
clone size: -
D gene: -
J gene: TRBJ2-3
CDR3 DNA: TGTGCCAGCAGCGTAGATTTTGTGAGCAGAAGCACAGATACGCAGTATTTT
CDR3 protein: CASSVDFVSRSTDTQYF

V gene: TRBV6-6
clone size: -
D gene: -
J gene: TRBJ2-7
CDR3 DNA: TGTGCCAGCAGTACGATCTACGAGCAGTACTTC
CDR3 protein: CASSTIYEQYF

V gene: TRBV12-3/TRBV12-4
clone size: many
D gene: -
J gene: TRBJ1-1
CDR3 DNA: TGTGCCAGCAGTTCGAGGACAACGGGGACACGGAACACTGAAGCTTTCTTT
CDR3 protein: CASSSRTTGTRNTEAFF

V gene: TRBV7-3
clone size: many
D gene: -
J gene: TRBJ2-3
CDR3 DNA: TGTGCCAGCAGCTTAACCGGGGAGCCCACAGATACGCAGTATTTT
CDR3 protein: CASSLTGEPTDTQYF